One and the same sample provided the 2 T cell receptor beta chains below, sequenced in a study of blood T cell repertoires in COVID-19. The method was immunoSEQ multiplex PCR; TCRdb's version includes in-frame clones alone and lacks a portion of them. Of tens of thousands of clones listed, 86% are singletons. What was sequenced was PBMCs or T cells enriched from blood (not recorded which). These TCRs come from a woman aged 45-60 years who had recovered from COVID-19.

This chain connects TRBV5-6 to TRBJ1-1; D remains ambiguous. V was clipped by 10 bases and J by 6 bases, with 16 bases between them. Germline loops: CDR1 SGHDT, CDR2 YYEEEE. The CDR3 has 12 residues. The CDR3 reads CASSWRGAEAFF. The CDR3 DNA follows: TGTGCCTCGAGCTGGCGAGGCGCTGAAGCTTTCTTT.

This rearrangement joins TRBV28 to TRBJ1-2; maybe TRBD1 (5 bases). CDR1 MDHEN and CDR2 SYDVKM come from the germline V gene. The CDR3 is 14 residues long. V shed 6 bases and J shed 5 bases, with 16 bases lying between them. As DNA, the CDR3 is TGTGCCAGCAGCAAACCACAGGAGCCTTATGGCTACACCTTC. As protein: CASSKPQEPYGYTF.